Following are 28 T cell receptor beta chains from one sample sequenced in a study of cytomegalovirus exposure and HLA in healthy donors. Assay used: immunoSEQ multiplex PCR; TCRdb lists only in-frame clones, some missing. The table includes hundreds of thousands of clones, 75% to 90% detected once. The sequenced sample consisted of PBMCs. The receptors stem from a woman between 18 and 29 years old in good health and CMV-seronegative.

The chain couples TRBV5-5 to TRBJ1-1; the D gene is possibly TRBD1 (5 bases). This CDR3 has 14 residues. Trimming shortened V by 0 bases and J by 4 bases, and 10 bases separated the two germline ends. Germline values: CDR1 SGHKS, CDR2 YYEKEE (reference sequence). CDR3 sequence (DNA): TGTGCCAGCAGCTTGGCCAGGGTTGCCACTGAAGCTTTCTTT. Translated, it gives CASSLARVATEAFF.

This chain joins TRBV10-3 and TRBJ2-2, with 7 bases fitting TRBD1. J was trimmed by 6 bases and V by 6 bases; bases with no gene match: 7. This CDR3 contains 14 residues. Germline CDR1 and CDR2: ENHRY and SYGVKD. CDR3 in DNA: TGTGCCATCAGCCGGGACAGCTCGGCCGGGGAGCTGTTTTTT. It yields the protein CAISRDSSAGELFF.

The V call is TRBV6-5, the J call TRBJ1-1, with D possibly being TRBD1 (6 bases). Germline CDR1 is MNHEY and CDR2 is SVGAGI. This CDR3 has 14 residues. Between the trimmed V and J ends, which lost 4 bases and 4 bases, there was a span of 13 bases. The DNA for the CDR3 is TGTGCCAGCAGTTGGGAGGGGGTTGTCACTGAAGCTTTCTTT. It translates to CASSWEGVVTEAFF.

The genes are TRBV13 and TRBJ2-3, with 8 nucleotides matching TRBD2. This CDR3 spans 17 amino acids. Germline values: CDR1 PRHDT, CDR2 FYEKMQ (reference sequence). With 5 bases clipped from V and 3 bases from J, the junction kept 13 bases outside the gene matches. The CDR3: CASSPLPAGTSTDTQYF. The CDR3 DNA is TGTGCCAGCAGCCCCCTCCCCGCCGGGACTAGTACAGATACGCAGTATTTT.

V usage is TRBV6-1 and J usage is TRBJ1-2; perhaps TRBD1 as D (5 bases). CDR3 length: 13 amino acids. Germline loops: CDR1 MNHNS, CDR2 SASEGT. V lost 8 bases to trimming and J lost 6 bases, with 16 bases between them. CDR3 protein: CASETQGGHGYTF. The CDR3 bases are TGTGCCAGCGAGACCCAGGGAGGCCATGGCTACACCTTC.

This clone was found a few times. The chain uses TRBV10-3 and TRBJ2-2, with 8 nucleotides matching TRBD2. The CDR3 contains 15 residues. Losses at the gene ends were 6 bases for V and 4 bases for J; bases not matched to a gene: 7. Germline assignment: CDR1 ENHRY and CDR2 SYGVKD. The CDR3 nucleotides read TGTGCCATCAGCCAGCGGGAGTTGGCCACCGGGGAGCTGTTTTTT. Protein sequence: CAISQRELATGELFF.

In this sample, this clone turned up once. The genes are TRBV9 and TRBJ1-2; weak D call: TRBD1 (6 bases). Germline V lookup: CDR1 SGDLS, CDR2 YYNGEE. Trimming took off 3 bases at V and 4 bases at J, with 13 bases between the two ends. The CDR3 runs 14 residues. The CDR3 protein is CASSAPMGAYGYTF. The CDR3 nucleotides are TGTGCCAGCAGCGCCCCTATGGGGGCCTATGGCTACACCTTC.

The V and J genes are TRBV6-4 and TRBJ2-3; 7 positions match TRBD1. The CDR3 consists of 16 residues. V dropped 2 bases and J dropped 1; count of bases not matched to a gene: 6. CDR1 is MRHNA and CDR2 is SNTAGT in the germline V gene. CDR3 nucleotide sequence: TGTGCCAGCAGTGACGGACGAACAGGGGGCACAGATACGCAGTATTTT. Translating it yields CASSDGRTGGTDTQYF.

The V gene is TRBV18, the J gene TRBJ2-3, with D maybe TRBD1 (6 bases). V gave up 2 bases and J gave up 4 bases, with 13 bases separating them. CDR3 length: 15 residues. Germline V gene lookup returns CDR1 KGHSH and CDR2 LQKENI. The CDR3 loop is CASSPGSGGADTQYF. In DNA form, the CDR3 reads TGTGCCAGCTCACCAGGGAGTGGGGGCGCAGATACGCAGTATTTT.

The chain has TRBV5-4 and TRBJ2-1; D is unresolved. The V end was cut by 3 bases, the J end by 0 bases, with 10 bases between. This CDR3 spans 15 amino acids. The germline V gene encodes CDR1 SGHNT and CDR2 YYREEE (reference sequence). The CDR3, as DNA: TGTGCCAGCAGCTATACCCTGGCCTCCTACAATGAGCAGTTCTTC. This encodes CASSYTLASYNEQFF.

The rearrangement joins TRBV25-1 to TRBJ1-1; TRBD1 might be the D (5 bases). The CDR3 is made up of 15 amino acids. In germline, CDR1 is MGHDK, CDR2 SYGVNS. V was trimmed by 4 bases and J by 5 bases, leaving 17 bases between them. The CDR3 nucleotides are TGTGCCAGCAGTGCCGGGGCTTCGGGAGGGACTGAAGCTTTCTTT. It codes for CASSAGASGGTEAFF.

The chain combines TRBV14 with TRBJ1-2; D gene ambiguous. V was cut by 0 bases and J by 4 bases, with 12 bases left in between. The CDR3 totals 15 residues. The germline V gene encodes CDR1 SGHDN and CDR2 FVKESK. CDR3 DNA: TGTGCCAGCAGCCAAGATCGGGAAGGGATCTATGGCTACACCTTC. Encoded protein: CASSQDREGIYGYTF.

In regard to this clone: This CDR3 is also generated by other DNA sequences in the sample. The J gene is TRBJ1-2, the V gene TRBV5-1; possibly TRBD1 for D (5 bases). The ends were cut back, 0 bases at V and 2 bases at J, with 11 bases in the middle. Germline CDR1 and CDR2: SGHRS and YFSETQ. This CDR3 comprises 15 residues. The CDR3 loop reads CASSLAAGFNYGYTF. Written as DNA, the CDR3 is TGCGCCAGCAGCTTGGCGGCAGGGTTCAACTATGGCTACACCTTC.

The chain combines TRBV7-2 with TRBJ2-1; 8 bases are a match to TRBD2. With V trimmed by 3 bases and J by 0 bases, 1 base remained unmatched. CDR1 and CDR2 (germline): SGHTA, FQGNSA. The CDR3 has 15 residues. The CDR3 spells CASSFSGNSYNEQFF. CDR3 DNA sequence: TGTGCCAGCAGCTTTAGCGGGAACTCCTACAATGAGCAGTTCTTC. The whole variable domain, filled in from reference TRBV7-2 and TRBJ2-1, reads GAGVSQSPSNKVTEKGKDVELRCDPISGHTALYWYRQSLGQGLEFLIYFQGNSAPDKSGLPSDRFSAERTGGSVSTLTIQRTQQEDSAVYLCASSFSGNSYNEQFFGPGTRLTVL.

This clone was counted between two and nine times. V is TRBV5-1 and J is TRBJ1-5; unclear D gene. Germline CDR1 reads SGHRS; CDR2 reads YFSETQ. The CDR3 contains 16 residues. Trimming shortened V by 0 bases and J by 2 bases, and 12 bases separated the two germline ends. The CDR3: CASSLEAFGGNQPQHF. CDR3 DNA: TGCGCCAGCAGCTTGGAGGCCTTCGGGGGCAATCAGCCCCAGCATTTT.

The chain recombines TRBV28 with TRBJ2-3; 9 bases map to TRBD1. Germline V gene lookup returns CDR1 MDHEN and CDR2 SYDVKM. The CDR3 covers 15 residues. The junction had 9 bases not matched to a gene; V was cut back by 7 bases and J by 4 bases. CDR3 sequence (DNA): TGTGCCAGCACCGTAGGACAGGGGAACGCAGATACGCAGTATTTT. Translation gives CASTVGQGNADTQYF. The entire variable domain, with the rest obtained from reference TRBV28 and TRBJ2-3, is as follows: DVKVTQSSRYLVKRTGEKVFLECVQDMDHENMFWYRQDPGLGLRLIYFSYDVKMKEKGDIPEGYSVSREKKERFSLILESASTNQTSMYLCASTVGQGNADTQYFGPGTRLTVL.

The chain combines TRBV5-1 with TRBJ2-1; TRBD2 aligns across 10 bases. Germline lookup yields CDR1 SGHRS and CDR2 YFSETQ. This CDR3 spans 15 amino acids. V lost 4 bases and J lost 4; bases outside the gene matches: 5. The CDR3 DNA reads TGCGCCAGCAGCACCGGGACTAGCGATTACAATGAGCAGTTCTTC. Its protein product is CASSTGTSDYNEQFF.

The chain joins TRBV4-1 to TRBJ2-2; no definite D call. With 3 bases removed from V and 2 bases from J, the gap between germline ends came to 7 bases. In germline, CDR1 is MGHRA, CDR2 YSYEKL. This CDR3 comprises 14 residues. The CDR3 reads CASSHTVNTGELFF. CDR3 coding DNA: TGCGCCAGCAGCCATACAGTCAACACCGGGGAGCTGTTTTTT.

This clone showed up just a few times. This chain links TRBV5-1 with TRBJ2-5, with TRBD2 matching 10 bases. In germline, CDR1 is SGHRS, CDR2 YFSETQ. This CDR3 is built from 15 residues. V lost 4 bases to trimming and J lost 5 bases; unmatched junction nucleotides: 8. The CDR3 DNA reads as TGCGCCAGCAGCCCAGGACTAGCGGATCTGGAGACCCAGTACTTC. It encodes CASSPGLADLETQYF.

The chain combines TRBV5-1 with TRBJ2-1; TRBD1 matches 9 bases. There are 14 residues in the CDR3. The germline V gene encodes CDR1 SGHRS and CDR2 YFSETQ. V lost 7 bases to trimming and J lost 12 bases; unmatched junction nucleotides: 14. Here the CDR3 DNA reads TGCGCCAGCTGGCCGGGACAGGGAGGGGATACGCAGTTCTTC. Translation: CASWPGQGGDTQFF.

The rearrangement links TRBV19 to TRBJ1-5; TRBD1 agrees at 10 bases. Trimming cost V 4 bases and J 7 bases; bases outside gene matches: 19. Germline CDR1 and CDR2: LNHDA and SQIVND (reference sequence). CDR3 size: 19 residues. The CDR3 bases are TGTGCCAGTAGTACAAATCCCGGGACAGGGGTTTCTGTGGGGCAGCCCCAGCATTTT. Translation gives CASSTNPGTGVSVGQPQHF.

The gene calls are TRBV28 and TRBJ2-7, with 14 bases that match TRBD2. Germline loops: CDR1 MDHEN, CDR2 SYDVKM. The CDR3 consists of 16 residues. The V segment lost 1 base and the J segment 6 bases; nucleotides outside the gene matches: 5. The DNA for the CDR3 is TGTGCCAGCAGTTTATCCCGACTAGCGGGGGGGCCCGAGCAGTACTTC. Protein: CASSLSRLAGGPEQYF.

A single count supports this clone. The chain couples TRBV11-2 to TRBJ2-3; 7 bases line up with TRBD2. V gave up 5 bases and J gave up 2 bases; unmatched junction bases: 16. The CDR3 spans 18 residues. Germline CDR1 is SGHAT and CDR2 is FQNNGV. The CDR3 bases are TGTGCCAGCAGCAAACGGGGCGGGGTGCGGGAGCTCACAGATACGCAGTATTTT. Translation: CASSKRGGVRELTDTQYF.

This chain links TRBV10-1 with TRBJ2-5; D possibly corresponds to TRBD2 (6 bases). Deletions cut 6 bases from V and 8 bases from J, with 16 bases between. The CDR3 covers 13 residues. CDR1 is WNHNN, CDR2 SYGVQD, per germline (reference sequence). As DNA, the CDR3 is TGCGCCAGCAGCCAGGACTACGCAAGTACCCAGTACTTC. This codes for CASSQDYASTQYF.

The chain joins TRBV28 to TRBJ2-2, with D possibly being TRBD1 (6 bases). Trimming cost V 4 bases and J 6 bases, with 24 bases left between them. The CDR3 length is 18 residues. Germline CDR1 and CDR2: MDHEN and SYDVKM. CDR3 bases: TGTGCCAGCAGTTCCCGGACAGACTTCAGGTCCCCTTCCGGGGAGCTGTTTTTT. Translated: CASSSRTDFRSPSGELFF.

The chain joins TRBV6-1 to TRBJ2-7; the match to TRBD1 covers 7 bases. The J segment lost 6 bases and the V segment lost 4 bases, leaving 6 bases of the junction unmatched. This CDR3 is built from 13 residues. The V gene's germline CDR1 is MNHNS and CDR2 SASEGT. The DNA of the CDR3 is TGTGCCAGCAGTGGCCAGGGGGTCGGCGAGCAGTACTTC. Translation: CASSGQGVGEQYF.

The table lists this clone with a count of one. The chain combines TRBV7-3 with TRBJ2-3, with TRBD2 matching over 8 bases. The V gene end was trimmed by 5 bases and the J gene end by 1 base; junction bases not matched to a gene: 2. The CDR3 extends over 14 amino acids. CDR1 is SGHTA and CDR2 is FQGTGA in the germline V gene. CDR3 coding DNA: TGTGCCAGCAGCCTAGCGGGCGGCACAGATACGCAGTATTTT. It codes for CASSLAGGTDTQYF.

The V call is TRBV18, the J call TRBJ2-2, with D possibly matching TRBD1 (5 bases). The CDR3 sequence is 13 residues long. V lost 5 bases, J lost 1 base, and 5 bases lay in between. Germline V lookup: CDR1 KGHSH, CDR2 LQKENI. The CDR3 loop is CASSTGNTGELFF. The CDR3 DNA reads as TGTGCCAGCTCAACAGGGAACACCGGGGAGCTGTTTTTT. Using reference TRBV18 and TRBJ2-2 for the parts outside the CDR3, the full variable domain is NAGVMQNPRHLVRRRGQEARLRCSPMKGHSHVYWYRQLPEEGLKFMVYLQKENIIDESGMPKERFSAEFPKEGPSILRIQQVVRGDSAAYFCASSTGNTGELFFGEGSRLTVL.